Below are 9 T cell receptor beta chains sequenced from a single sample in a study of T cell responses to AZD1222 COVID-19 vaccine (dated by TCRdb to the early 2020s). Libraries were built with the immunoSEQ multiplex PCR assay. TCRdb re-hosts the immuneACCESS table, in-frame sequences only. Its copies lack some clones; in the studies checked, an unresolved V gene accounts for under half of them, and the cause for the rest is not known. Within this sample are about 100,000 clones, with just over 85% of them counted one time only. Of the sample, about 6% is held by the ten largest clones. Interpreted using the paper, the time point label stands for: baseline before first vaccination. The sample consisted of peripheral blood, taken on day 0 of AZD1222 vaccination. All receptors derive from an adult in good health.

V gene TRBV11-2 combines with J gene TRBJ1-3; D possibly corresponds to TRBD1 (5 bases). Trimming took 8 bases from V and 2 from J, leaving 13 bases between them. From germline, CDR1 is SGHAT and CDR2 FQNNGV. This CDR3 contains 14 residues. CDR3 amino acids: CASSGGSTGNTIYF. As DNA, the CDR3 is TGTGCCAGCTCGGGGGGAAGTACTGGAAACACCATATATTTT.

This clone appeared once. This chain uses TRBV29-1 with TRBJ1-2; TRBD1 agrees at 8 bases. The ends lost 1 base at V and 6 bases at J; junction bases unmatched: 13. The CDR3 totals 16 residues. Germline V gene lookup returns CDR1 SQVTM and CDR2 ANQGSEA. The CDR3 here is CSVEGWGQAMRDGYTF. The CDR3, as DNA: TGCAGCGTTGAAGGGTGGGGACAGGCCATGCGGGATGGCTACACCTTC.

The V and J genes are TRBV19 and TRBJ1-5; 9 bases are a match to TRBD1. The J segment lost 2 bases and the V segment lost 5 bases, leaving 1 base of the junction unmatched. The CDR3 sequence is 14 residues long. CDR1 LNHDA and CDR2 SQIVND come from the germline V gene (reference sequence). The CDR3 coding sequence is TGTGCCAGTAGTCGGACAGGGGGCAATCAGCCCCAGCATTTT. Translating it yields CASSRTGGNQPQHF.

The chain links TRBV6-2 or TRBV6-3 to TRBJ1-2, with D possibly TRBD1 on 5 matching bases. V was trimmed by 5 bases and J by 8 bases, leaving 21 bases between them. CDR1 is MNHEY, CDR2 SVGEGT, per germline. There are 15 residues in the CDR3. The CDR3 region is CASSRLAGVLGGYTF. The CDR3 nucleotides read TGTGCCAGCAGTCGGTTGGCGGGGGTATTAGGCGGCTACACCTTC.

This clone appeared a few times. V gene TRBV11-3 combines with J gene TRBJ2-3; D unclear. The germline CDR1 and CDR2 sequences are SGHNT and YENEEA. CDR3 size: 14 residues. Trimming cost V 1 base and J 0 bases, with 5 bases left between them. CDR3 nucleotide sequence: TGTGCCAGCAGCTTAGCACCGAGCACAGATACGCAGTATTTT. Residues: CASSLAPSTDTQYF.

This rearrangement joins TRBV27 to TRBJ1-1; D remains ambiguous. Germline V gives CDR1 MNHEY, CDR2 SMNVEV (reference sequence). With 8 bases removed from V and 0 bases from J, the gap between germline ends came to 7 bases. The CDR3 has 12 amino acids. Here the CDR3 DNA reads TGTGCCAGCCGGAATATGAACACTGAAGCTTTCTTT. Its protein is CASRNMNTEAFF.

A few counts support this clone. The chain couples TRBV7-8 to TRBJ2-1, with TRBD2 matching over 10 bases. The CDR3 consists of 17 residues. CDR1 is SGHVS, CDR2 FQNEAQ, per germline. V dropped 5 bases and J dropped 3; count of bases not matched to a gene: 10. This chain's CDR3 is CASSPRIAGGGYNEQFF. CDR3 nucleotides: TGTGCCAGCAGCCCTCGAATAGCGGGAGGCGGCTACAATGAGCAGTTCTTC.

The rearrangement uses TRBV6-4 and TRBJ2-7; D is undetermined. In germline, CDR1 is MRHNA, CDR2 SNTAGT. V was pared by 2 bases and J by 4 bases, with 3 bases between. The CDR3 contains 11 residues. CDR3 protein: CASSDGYEQYF. Here the CDR3 DNA reads TGTGCCAGCAGTGACGGATACGAGCAGTACTTC.

V and J are TRBV6-5 and TRBJ1-4; possible D gene TRBD1, 5 bases. This CDR3 has 15 residues. Germline CDR1 reads MNHEY; CDR2 reads SVGAGI. With 6 bases removed from V and 6 bases from J, the gap between germline ends came to 17 bases. The CDR3, as DNA: TGTGCCAGCAGCCAAGCCGGGACGACATATGAAAAACTGTTTTTT. The encoded protein is CASSQAGTTYEKLFF.